The present T cell receptor (beta chain) was sequenced within a study of beta chain features in type 1 diabetes. Study-wide points: There were fewer insertions and more deletions at the VDJ junctions of type 1 diabetes patients.

A remark on this clone: Its antigen is not identified.

Since all of the isolated RNA was reverse transcribed, expressed TCRB transcripts were what got sequenced. This table comes from immunoSEQ multiplex PCR, and its TCRdb copy is limited to in-frame clones, with some not included. The sample shows 150,000 or so clones, roughly 10% of them seen only once. This receptor was identified in a woman in her thirties or forties in good health. Sequencing used central memory CD4+ T cells from blood.

CDR3 nucleotides: TGCGCCAGCAGCGCGATGGGGGCGCTAGGATCCTACGAGCAGTACTTC. Translating gives CASSAMGALGSYEQYF. V usage is TRBV5-1 and J usage is TRBJ2-7; possibly TRBD1 for D (6 bases). Trimming left V 4 bases short and J 1 base short, with 18 bases between. CDR3 length: 16 residues. CDR1 is SGHRS, CDR2 YFSETQ, per germline. Drawing the rest from reference TRBV5-1 and TRBJ2-7, the complete variable domain is KAGVTQTPRYLIKTRGQQVTLSCSPISGHRSVSWYQQTPGQGLQFLFEYFSETQRNKGNFPGRFSGRQFSNSRSEMNVSTLELGDSALYLCASSAMGALGSYEQYFGPGTRLTVT.